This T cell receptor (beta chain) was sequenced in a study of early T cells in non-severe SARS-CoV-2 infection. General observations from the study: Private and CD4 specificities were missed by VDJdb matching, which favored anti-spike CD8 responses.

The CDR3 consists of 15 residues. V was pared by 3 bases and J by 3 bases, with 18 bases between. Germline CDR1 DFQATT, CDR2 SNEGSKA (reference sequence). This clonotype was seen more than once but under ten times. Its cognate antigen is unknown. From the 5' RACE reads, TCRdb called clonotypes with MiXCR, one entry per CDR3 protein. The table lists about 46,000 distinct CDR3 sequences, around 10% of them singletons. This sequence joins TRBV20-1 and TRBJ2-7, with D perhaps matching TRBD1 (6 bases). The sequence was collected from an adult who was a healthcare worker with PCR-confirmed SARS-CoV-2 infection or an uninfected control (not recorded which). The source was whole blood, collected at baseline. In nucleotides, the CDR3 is TGCAGTGCTAGTGACCAGGGGTCTGGGGGCTACGAGCAGTACTTC. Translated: CSASDQGSGGYEQYF.